This T cell receptor (beta chain) was identified during a study of T cell changes during pregnancy in multiple sclerosis. V lost 4 bases, J lost 2 bases, and 1 base stayed unmatched. The CDR3 totals 14 residues. Per germline, CDR1 SEHNR and CDR2 FQNEAQ (reference sequence). This table comes from immunoSEQ multiplex PCR, and its TCRdb copy is limited to in-frame clones, with some not included. The data show 45,000 to 60,000 clones, approximately 90% seen once. The clonotype originates from a female donor with multiple sclerosis, enrolled in a pregnancy study. Here the sequenced sample was peripheral blood, taken in the first trimester of pregnancy. The genes are TRBV7-9 and TRBJ2-1; 8 nucleotides line up with TRBD1. The CDR3 DNA sequence: TGTGCCAGCAGCTCGACAGGGGCCTACAATGAGCAGTTCTTC. The encoded protein is CASSSTGAYNEQFF.